One and the same sample provided the 3 T cell receptor beta chains below, sequenced in a study of T cells in Graves' hyperthyroidism and ophthalmopathy. Amplification targeted TCR beta CDR3 regions from RNA transcripts. HTBI primers were used for first-round RT-PCR of the TCR CDR3. TCRdb re-derived calls from the multiplex PCR reads in MiXCR, one entry per CDR3 protein. The sample gives approximately 370,000 distinct CDR3 sequences, more than 12% of which show up once; approximately 32% is in the top ten. Sequenced sample: blood. These receptors all come from a woman in her 30s with Graves' hyperthyroidism.

This sequence joins TRBV3-1 and TRBJ1-2; D remains ambiguous. The CDR3 loop spans 16 amino acids. The germline V gene encodes CDR1 LGHDT and CDR2 YNNKEL (reference sequence). V was trimmed by 0 bases and J by 2 bases, leaving 13 bases between them. The CDR3 nucleotides read TGTGCCAGCAGCCAAGAGGGCGCGGGCTCCAACTATGGCTACACCTTC. The encoded protein is CASSQEGAGSNYGYTF.

Only a few counts were recorded for this clonotype. V usage is TRBV12-3 or TRBV12-4 and J usage is TRBJ1-2; D remains unclear. This CDR3 is 13 amino acids long. Trimming pared 2 bases from V and 1 base from J, leaving 5 bases between. CDR3 nucleotide sequence: TGTGCCAGCAGTTTACGATTTAACTATGGCTACACCTTC. Protein: CASSLRFNYGYTF.

This clonotype was found a few times. The rearrangement joins TRBV4-1 to TRBJ2-1, with 8 bases matching TRBD2. Germline V gives CDR1 MGHRA, CDR2 YSYEKL. V was clipped by 1 base and J by 5 bases; unmatched bases: 7. The CDR3 length is 16 residues. Here the CDR3 reads CASSQGGTSGNNEQFF. The CDR3 bases are TGCGCCAGCAGCCAAGGGGGAACTAGCGGCAACAATGAGCAGTTCTTC.